This T cell receptor beta chain was identified during a study of T cell changes during pregnancy in multiple sclerosis. The CDR3 extends over 13 amino acids. J lost 0 bases, V lost 9 bases, and 2 bases had no gene match. Germline assignment: CDR1 SGHAT and CDR2 FQDESV (reference sequence). TCRdb keeps only in-frame clones here, not all; method: immunoSEQ multiplex PCR. This sample has around 57,000 clones, with 75% to 95% found just once. Specimen: peripheral blood, collected in the third trimester of pregnancy. The source is a female donor in good health, enrolled as a control in a pregnancy study. The J gene is TRBJ2-7, the V gene TRBV11-1; 10 bases are a match to TRBD1. Here the CDR3 reads CARRQGASYEQYF. CDR3 bases: TGTGCCAGGCGACAGGGGGCCTCCTACGAGCAGTACTTC.